What follows describes a single TCR beta chain. What it recognizes is unknown. This entry is derived from a study of OX40 agonist ivuxolimab in advanced cancers. General study findings and limits: Nonresponders, in some cases, also had low normalized T-cell clonal expansion. Clonal expansion was among the lowest in partial responders at 0.1-3.0 mg/kg, especially CD8+.

Repertoires were generated with immunoSEQ multiplex PCR, while TCRdb's copy carries only in-frame clones and drops some. The repertoire holds about 95,000 clones, with approximately 92% as singletons. Trimming removed 5 bases at V and 4 bases at J, with 17 bases between. This CDR3 contains 15 residues. CDR1 and CDR2 from the germline V gene are MDHEN and SYDVKM. Patients were excluded for autoimmune disease history or systemic immunosuppression. Samples of blood were obtained at baseline, on cycle 4 day 1, and on cycle 7 day 1. This chain connects TRBV28 to TRBJ1-2; TRBD1 might be the D (5 bases). Sequenced material: CD4+ or CD8+ T cells sorted from blood, taken in a trial of the OX40 agonist ivuxolimab. The sequence was collected from an adult with an advanced solid tumor such as melanoma, head and neck, liver or kidney cancer. This chain's CDR3 is CASSTHAGTPYGYTF. CDR3 nucleotides: TGTGCCAGCAGTACACACGCCGGGACGCCCTATGGCTACACCTTC.